Many counts were recorded for the clone carrying this T cell receptor (beta chain). Its antigen is as yet unknown. The DNA ends 3 residues before the CDR3 does, and the rest of the CDR3 is filled in from the germline J gene. The entry originates in a study of T cell clonality in common variable immunodeficiency. Donors gave 5 to 8 ml heparinized peripheral whole blood. General study points: Fewer deletions and N-nucleotide insertions were reportedly seen in common variable immunodeficiency TCR beta sequences. TCRbeta clonality was increased in CVID versus healthy controls. Compared with controls, CVID subjects had fewer shared TCRbeta clones.

The repertoire was sequenced with immunoSEQ multiplex PCR; TCRdb's copy has only in-frame clones and lacks some. The data show 15,000 to 20,000 clones, with none appearing a single time. Germline V CDR1 and CDR2: DFQATT, SNEGSKA (reference sequence). Trimming at V came to 5 bases and at J to 0 bases, leaving 7 bases not matched to a gene. The CDR3 totals 15 residues. Sequenced: peripheral blood mononuclear cells. The V gene is TRBV20-1, the J gene TRBJ2-5, with 9 bases fitting TRBD2. This clonotype was obtained from a human donor with common variable immunodeficiency. CDR3 DNA (partial): TGCAGTGCTGGGCATAGCGGGGGCAACCAAGAGACC. This encodes CSAGHSGGNQET. The complete CDR3 sequence is CSAGHSGGNQETQYF.